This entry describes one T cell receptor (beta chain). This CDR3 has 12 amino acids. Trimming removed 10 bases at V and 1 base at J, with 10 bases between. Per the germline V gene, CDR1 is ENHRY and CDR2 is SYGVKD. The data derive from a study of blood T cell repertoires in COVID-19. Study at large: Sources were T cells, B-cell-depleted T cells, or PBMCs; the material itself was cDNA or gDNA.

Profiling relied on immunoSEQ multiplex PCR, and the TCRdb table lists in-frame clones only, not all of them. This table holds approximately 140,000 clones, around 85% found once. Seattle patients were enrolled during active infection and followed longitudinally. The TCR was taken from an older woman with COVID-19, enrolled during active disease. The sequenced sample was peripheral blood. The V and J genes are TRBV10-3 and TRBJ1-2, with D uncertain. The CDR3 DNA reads TGTGCCACCCAATCCAATAACTATGGCTACACCTTC. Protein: CATQSNNYGYTF.